The T cell receptor (beta chain) described here comes from a study of T cells expressing NK-cell markers. Across the whole study: Most of the eight sequenced donors tested HCMV-seropositive; one tested seronegative.

Germline CDR1 and CDR2: SEHNR and FQNEAQ (reference sequence). There are 15 residues in the CDR3. TCRdb reprocessed the 5' RACE reads and keeps a single row for each CDR3 protein, giving no DNA. This listing includes hundreds of thousands of distinct CDR3 sequences. The V and J genes are TRBV7-9 and TRBJ1-5; lacking DNA, the TRBD1 call made by TCRdb goes unchecked. The receptor's source is a man aged 18 to 70 in good health. Sample: blood T cells: a sorted CD56 or NKG2C T cell subset, CD4+ or CD8+ T cells, or bulk PBMC T cells (not recorded which). CDR3 residues: CASSLDRGAREPQHF.